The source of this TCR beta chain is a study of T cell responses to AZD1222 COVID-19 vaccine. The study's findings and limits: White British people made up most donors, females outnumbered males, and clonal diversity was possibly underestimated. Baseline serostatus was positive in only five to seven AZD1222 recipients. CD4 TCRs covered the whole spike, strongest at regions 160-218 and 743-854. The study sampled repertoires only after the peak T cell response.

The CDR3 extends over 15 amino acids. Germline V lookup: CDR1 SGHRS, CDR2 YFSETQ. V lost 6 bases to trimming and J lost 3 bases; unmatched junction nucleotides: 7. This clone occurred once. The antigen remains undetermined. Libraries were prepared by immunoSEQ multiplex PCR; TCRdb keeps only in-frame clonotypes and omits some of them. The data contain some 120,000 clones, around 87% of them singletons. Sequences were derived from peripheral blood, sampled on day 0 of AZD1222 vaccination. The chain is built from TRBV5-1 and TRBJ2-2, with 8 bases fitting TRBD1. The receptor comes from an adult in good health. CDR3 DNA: TGCGCCAGCACTCCGGACAGGGTGGACACCGGGGAGCTGTTTTTT. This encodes CASTPDRVDTGELFF.